This T cell receptor (beta chain) was observed in a study of PD-1 blockade in mismatch repair-deficient tumors. Study observations and caveats: Tumor-resident clones, often undetectable pretreatment in blood, expanded then contracted after pembrolizumab.

This CDR3 contains 15 residues. The V gene's germline CDR1 is SGHKS and CDR2 YYEKEE (reference sequence). V was clipped by 4 bases and J by 2 bases, with 12 bases between them. The TCR-sequenced patients were a few responders to pembrolizumab. This table comes from immunoSEQ multiplex PCR, and its TCRdb copy is limited to in-frame clones, with some not included. The repertoire holds 56,000 or so clones, with about 80% as singletons. Regarding this clone: What it binds is unknown.

Material: peripheral blood, obtained 4 weeks after starting pembrolizumab. The TCR comes from an adult with mismatch repair-deficient cancer. The V and J genes are TRBV5-5 and TRBJ2-2; D may be TRBD1 (6 bases). The CDR3 sequence is CASSVGTSNTGELFF. The CDR3 DNA reads as TGTGCCAGCAGCGTTGGGACATCCAACACCGGGGAGCTGTTTTTT.